The clone carrying this T cell receptor (beta chain) occurred many times. The antigen remains unidentified. This sample is part of a study of early T cells in non-severe SARS-CoV-2 infection. Study overall: Sequencing input comprised bulk RNA from unsorted whole blood; chain pairing was not available. Overall study findings and caveats: Matching against VDJdb likely underestimated virus-specific expansions, favoring anti-spike CD8.

The CDR3 has 14 residues. Germline trimming cut 7 bases from V and 7 bases from J; bases unmatched to any gene: 9. Germline lookup yields CDR1 MDHEN and CDR2 SYDVKM. Individually, cDNA molecules had unique molecular identifiers attached to them. Via MiXCR, TCRdb re-called the 5' RACE reads, giving one row per CDR3 protein. The table records some 35,000 distinct CDR3 sequences, around 3.9% of them present only once. The TCR sequence derives from an adult who was a healthcare worker with PCR-confirmed SARS-CoV-2 infection or an uninfected control (not recorded which). The source material was whole blood. The chain links TRBV28 to TRBJ1-4; the match to TRBD1 covers 7 bases. The CDR3: CASIPTGMGEKLFF. CDR3 DNA sequence: TGTGCCAGCATACCGACAGGGATGGGTGAAAAACTGTTTTTT.